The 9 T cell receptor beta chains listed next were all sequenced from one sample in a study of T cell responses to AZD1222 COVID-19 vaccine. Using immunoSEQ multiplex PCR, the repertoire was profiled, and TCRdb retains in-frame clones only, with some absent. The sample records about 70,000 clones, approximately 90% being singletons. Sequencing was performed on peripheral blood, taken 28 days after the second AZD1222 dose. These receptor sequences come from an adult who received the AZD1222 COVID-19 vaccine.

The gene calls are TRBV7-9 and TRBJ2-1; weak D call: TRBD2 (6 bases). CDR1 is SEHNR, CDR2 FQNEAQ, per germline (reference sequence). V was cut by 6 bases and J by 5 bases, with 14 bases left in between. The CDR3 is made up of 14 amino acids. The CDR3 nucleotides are TGTGCCAGCAGAGGAGTAGCGGTAGACAATGAGCAGTTCTTC. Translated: CASRGVAVDNEQFF.

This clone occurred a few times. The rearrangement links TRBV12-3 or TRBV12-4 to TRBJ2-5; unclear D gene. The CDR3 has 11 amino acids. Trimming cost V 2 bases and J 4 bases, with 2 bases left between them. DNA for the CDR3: TGTGCCAGCAGTTTAAGAGAGACCCAGTACTTC. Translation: CASSLRETQYF.

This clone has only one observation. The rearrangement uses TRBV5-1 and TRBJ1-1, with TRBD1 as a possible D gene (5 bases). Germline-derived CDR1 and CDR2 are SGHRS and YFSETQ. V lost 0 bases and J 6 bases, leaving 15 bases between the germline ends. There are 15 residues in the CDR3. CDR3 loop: CASSLVQVSPPEAFF. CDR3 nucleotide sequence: TGCGCCAGCAGCTTGGTACAGGTTTCCCCTCCTGAAGCTTTCTTT.

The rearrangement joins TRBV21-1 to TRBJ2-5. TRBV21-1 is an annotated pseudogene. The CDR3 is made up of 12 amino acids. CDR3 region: CASSKDWGTQYF. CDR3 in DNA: TGTGCCAGCAGCAAAGATTGGGGGACCCAGTACTTC.

The CDR3 nucleotides are TGTGCCAGCAGCTTGGTGGGAGCCGGAAACACCATATATTTT. This sequence encodes CASSLVGAGNTIYF. The gene calls are TRBV5-8 and TRBJ1-3; D not certain. Germline assignment: CDR1 SGHTS and CDR2 YDEGEE. This CDR3 is built from 14 residues. The V gene lost 0 bases and the J gene lost 4 bases, with 8 bases spanning the gap.

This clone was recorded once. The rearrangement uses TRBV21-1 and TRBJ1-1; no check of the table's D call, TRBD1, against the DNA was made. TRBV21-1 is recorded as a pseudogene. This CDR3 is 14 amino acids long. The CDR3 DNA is TGTGCCAGCAGCAAAGCGCGCAGGCGCACTGAAGCTTTCTTT. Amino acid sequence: CASSKARRRTEAFF.

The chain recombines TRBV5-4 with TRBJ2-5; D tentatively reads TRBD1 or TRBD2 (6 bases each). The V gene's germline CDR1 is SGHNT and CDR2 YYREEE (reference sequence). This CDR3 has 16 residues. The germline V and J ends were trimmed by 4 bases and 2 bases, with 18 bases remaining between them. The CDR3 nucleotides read TGTGCCAGCAGCACCGACCGGGGGACACCTCAAGAGACCCAGTACTTC. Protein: CASSTDRGTPQETQYF.

CDR3 residues: CASSLNGGSNNEQFF. Written as DNA, the CDR3 is TGCGCCAGCAGCTTGAACGGGGGCAGCAACAATGAGCAGTTCTTC. The V gene is TRBV5-1, the J gene TRBJ2-1; D possibly uses TRBD1 or TRBD2 (6 bases each). The V gene lost 1 base and the J gene lost 5 bases, with 13 bases spanning the gap. CDR3 length: 15 residues. Germline-derived CDR1 and CDR2 are SGHRS and YFSETQ.

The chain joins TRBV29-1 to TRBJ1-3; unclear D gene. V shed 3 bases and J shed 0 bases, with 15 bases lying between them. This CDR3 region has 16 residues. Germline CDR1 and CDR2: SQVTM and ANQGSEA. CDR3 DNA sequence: TGCAGCGTTGAGTTTGTAGGGCCCTTCTCTGGAAACACCATATATTTT. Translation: CSVEFVGPFSGNTIYF.